The present T cell receptor beta chain was sequenced within a study of regulatory T cells in long-lasting Graves disease. Study results and caveats: Owing to a sample size that was small, accuracy may have been reduced.

Researchers made TCR beta libraries by using iRepertoire HTBI primers and running Arm-PCR on CDR3 regions. TCRdb reprocessed the multiplex PCR reads with MiXCR, giving one entry per CDR3 protein. Among about 470,000 distinct CDR3 sequences, about a fifth were seen once, and the ten largest hold 7.8%. The time point denotes: persistent/refractory GD, antithyroid drugs over 5 years with positive TRAb. Extracted RNA from PBMCs served as the source of the TCR library. About this clonotype itself: The target antigen is unknown.

The length of the CDR3 is 11 residues. Trimming removed 0 bases from V and 10 bases from J, with 7 bases in between. Per the germline V gene, CDR1 is MNHEY and CDR2 is SVGAGI. This material consisted of peripheral blood mononuclear cells (PBMCs), taken when the disease was refractory, from a patient treated with antithyroid drugs. The TCR originated in a female donor with Graves disease. The chain is built from TRBV6-5 and TRBJ2-7, with D perhaps TRBD1 (6 bases). The CDR3: CASSYSGGQYF. The CDR3 nucleotides are TGTGCCAGCAGTTACTCAGGGGGACAGTACTTC.